Given below is one T cell receptor (beta chain) in context. The record originates from a study of T cell responses to AZD1222 COVID-19 vaccine. TCRdb keeps only in-frame clones here, not all; method: immunoSEQ multiplex PCR. The sample yields roughly 140,000 clones, 70% to 90% seen once. CDR1 MDHEN and CDR2 SYDVKM come from the germline V gene. Losses at the gene ends were 1 base for V and 4 bases for J; bases not matched to a gene: 4. This CDR3 comprises 15 residues. The V gene is TRBV28, the J gene TRBJ1-2; 9 positions agree with TRBD1. The clonotype was recovered from an adult who received the AZD1222 COVID-19 vaccine. This specimen consisted of peripheral blood, obtained 28 days after the second AZD1222 dose. CDR3 in amino acids: CASSLSGQGFYGYTF. CDR3 DNA sequence: TGTGCCAGCAGTTTATCCGGACAGGGGTTCTATGGCTACACCTTC.